This T cell receptor (beta chain) was identified in a study of shared clonotypes between healthy human individuals. Study-wide results and caveats: In having few donors, the study represented limited genetic and exposure-history diversity.

Combining CD45RO+ cells with CCR7-negative CD45RA+ TemRA cells gave CD8 memory. Original data processing: For the immunoSEQ data, sequences were junction-only without quality scores, so filtering differed. The table came from immunoSEQ multiplex PCR; TCRdb's copy has only in-frame clones and leaves some out. The V and J calls and clone size come from that table; D and trimming were worked out from the DNA. Of around 690,000 clones in the sample, around 91% were seen once. The CDR3 totals 12 residues. Trimming shortened V by 3 bases and J by 4 bases, and 7 bases separated the two germline ends. The germline CDR1 and CDR2 sequences are PRHDT and FYEKMQ (reference sequence). Concerning this clone itself: Its antigen is still unknown.

The sample was memory CD8+ T cells from PBMCs. The subset: CD45RO+ cells pooled with CCR7-negative TemRA cells. The V call is TRBV13, the J call TRBJ2-7; D gene uncertain. The sequence was obtained from a man younger than 35 in good health. Some clones in this sample may be carry-over from other donors' samples. CDR3 sequence: CASSFSKYEQYF. In nucleotides, the CDR3 is TGTGCCAGCAGCTTTTCAAAATACGAGCAGTACTTC.